These 20 T cell receptor beta chains were sequenced from one sample in a study of low-dose radiotherapy and immunotherapy resistance in tumors. Time point noted: before trial treatment. Primers targeting TRAV and TRBV primed first-strand cDNA, covering alpha and beta chains. With a constant-region primer and a V-primer adapter, TCRs were subjected to roughly 18 PCR cycles of amplification. TCRdb reprocessed the reads via MiXCR and lists one record per CDR3 protein. The sample consists of approximately 90,000 distinct CDR3 sequences, more than 8.5% of them appearing once. The material sequenced was PBMCs, taken before treatment. The receptor source for this set is a male donor with prostate cancer.

Ten or more counts support this clonotype. This chain joins TRBV29-1 and TRBJ2-7, with D perhaps being TRBD1 or TRBD2 (5 bases each). Per germline, CDR1 SQVTM and CDR2 ANQGSEA. Trimming shortened V by 6 bases and J by 7 bases, and 22 bases separated the two germline ends. This CDR3 has 14 residues. The CDR3 spells CSVSRGPQSGEQYF. DNA of the CDR3: TGCAGCGTATCCCGGGGACCACAGTCTGGGGAGCAGTACTTC.

At least ten counts were recorded for this clonotype. The chain links TRBV11-3 to TRBJ2-1; 8 bases agree with TRBD1. V was clipped by 5 bases and J by 7 bases; unmatched bases: 7. Germline V gene data show CDR1 as SGHNT and CDR2 as YENEEA. The CDR3 is 14 amino acids. The chain's CDR3 is CASSQPDRANEQFF. In DNA, the CDR3 is TGTGCCAGCAGCCAACCGGACAGGGCGAATGAGCAGTTCTTC.

This clonotype was recorded at least ten times. The genes are TRBV18 and TRBJ2-2; TRBD1 might be the D (6 bases). Germline values: CDR1 KGHSH, CDR2 LQKENI. The CDR3 covers 16 residues. The V end lost 3 bases, the J end lost 4 bases, and 15 bases lay between the germline ends. CDR3 sequence reads: CASSPPATGSTGELFF. As DNA, the CDR3 is TGTGCCAGCTCACCTCCAGCGACAGGATCCACCGGGGAGCTGTTTTTT. Filled out from reference TRBV18 and TRBJ2-2, the complete variable domain reads NAGVMQNPRHLVRRRGQEARLRCSPMKGHSHVYWYRQLPEEGLKFMVYLQKENIIDESGMPKERFSAEFPKEGPSILRIQQVVRGDSAAYFCASSPPATGSTGELFFGEGSRLTVL.

This clonotype was observed at least ten times. V is TRBV10-3 and J is TRBJ2-1; no definite D call. CDR3 length: 14 amino acids. V was shortened by 4 bases and J by 0 bases, with 7 bases between the two germline ends. Germline V lookup: CDR1 ENHRY, CDR2 SYGVKD. This CDR3 reads CAISGPTSYNEQFF. CDR3 DNA: TGTGCCATCAGTGGACCGACCTCCTACAATGAGCAGTTCTTC.

This clonotype was counted many times. The chain uses TRBV7-9 and TRBJ1-1, with a weak D call TRBD1 (6 bases). V gave up 1 base and J gave up 11 bases, with 17 bases separating them. CDR3 length: 14 residues. Per the germline V gene, CDR1 is SEHNR and CDR2 is FQNEAQ (reference sequence). The CDR3 loop is CASSLEIGTGTAFF. The CDR3 bases are TGTGCCAGCAGCTTAGAGATCGGTACAGGGACGGCTTTCTTT.

This clonotype appeared many times. This rearrangement joins TRBV29-1 to TRBJ2-7; D is perhaps TRBD2 (5 bases). Germline V gene data show CDR1 as SQVTM and CDR2 as ANQGSEA. The CDR3 spans 12 residues. V was pared by 6 bases and J by 2 bases, with 11 bases between. CDR3 in amino acids: CSVRRMAYEQYF. CDR3 DNA: TGCAGCGTCAGGAGGATGGCCTACGAGCAGTACTTC.

This clonotype was seen at least ten times. The chain combines TRBV5-1 with TRBJ2-1, with D hard to call. With 0 bases removed from V and 5 bases from J, the gap between germline ends came to 12 bases. CDR1 and CDR2 (germline): SGHRS, YFSETQ. The CDR3 spans 15 residues. The CDR3 spells CASSLVRSQNNEQFF. The DNA for the CDR3 is TGCGCCAGCAGCTTGGTTAGGTCTCAAAACAATGAGCAGTTCTTC.

This clonotype was seen at least ten times. The chain is built from TRBV29-1 and TRBJ2-3; D call uncertain. Germline V gene lookup returns CDR1 SQVTM and CDR2 ANQGSEA. Deletions cut 5 bases from V and 0 bases from J, with 12 bases between. The CDR3 spans 14 residues. This CDR3 reads CSVSTGPSTDTQYF. In nucleotides, the CDR3 is TGCAGCGTTTCCACCGGACCCAGCACAGATACGCAGTATTTT.

This clonotype has ten or more counts. This sequence joins TRBV20-1 and TRBJ2-7; TRBD1 is a possible D gene (5 bases). V dropped 3 bases and J dropped 3 bases, with 12 bases sitting between them. CDR3 size: 13 residues. Germline assignment: CDR1 DFQATT and CDR2 SNEGSKA (reference sequence). The CDR3 loop is CSASVPGNYEQYF. In DNA form, the CDR3 reads TGCAGTGCTAGTGTTCCAGGGAACTACGAGCAGTACTTC.

This clonotype has a handful of counts. The chain couples TRBV20-1 to TRBJ1-5; TRBD1 agrees at 7 bases. This CDR3 is 15 amino acids long. The V and J ends lost 6 bases and 0 bases, in that order; junction bases with no gene match: 8. In germline, CDR1 is DFQATT, CDR2 SNEGSKA (reference sequence). The DNA for the CDR3 is TGCAGTGCGGTGACAGGGCATTATAGCAATCAGCCCCAGCATTTT. Residues: CSAVTGHYSNQPQHF.

Regarding this clonotype: A much larger clone differs from this one at a single base, so this may be a read error. The chain recombines TRBV10-3 with TRBJ2-2; the D call may be TRBD1 or TRBD2 (5 bases each). The CDR3 loop spans 13 amino acids. Trimming left V 2 bases short and J 7 bases short, with 8 bases between. Per the germline V gene, CDR1 is ENHRY and CDR2 is SYGVKD. In nucleotides, the CDR3 is TGTGCCATCAGTGAGGGGGACGGCGGGGAGCTGTTTTTT. Translated: CAISEGDGGELFF.

This clonotype was seen ten or more times. The genes are TRBV19 and TRBJ2-1; 8 bases align to TRBD2. Germline trimming cut 4 bases from V and 6 bases from J; bases unmatched to any gene: 5. The CDR3 loop spans 14 amino acids. Germline values: CDR1 LNHDA, CDR2 SQIVND (reference sequence). CDR3 in amino acids: CASSNPGLVNEQFF. CDR3 bases: TGTGCCAGTAGTAATCCGGGACTAGTCAATGAGCAGTTCTTC.

This clonotype was observed at least ten times. The chain carries TRBV6-2 or TRBV6-3 and TRBJ1-4; 9 positions match TRBD1. Germline CDR1 reads MNHEY; CDR2 reads SVGEGT. The CDR3 is 15 amino acids. V lost 5 bases to trimming and J lost 6 bases; unmatched junction nucleotides: 7. The CDR3 here is CASSGYRGQDEKLFF. The CDR3, as DNA: TGTGCCAGCAGTGGCTACAGGGGGCAGGATGAAAAACTGTTTTTT.

This clonotype was observed many times. The DNA for the CDR3 is TGTGCCATCAGTGACAGGGAGGATCAGCCCCAGCATTTT. It yields the protein CAISDREDQPQHF. The chain employs TRBV10-3 and TRBJ1-5; the D gene is possibly TRBD1 (5 bases). The germline V and J ends were trimmed by 3 bases and 5 bases, with 8 bases remaining between them. CDR1 is ENHRY and CDR2 is SYGVKD in the germline V gene. The CDR3 consists of 13 residues.

This clonotype came up many times. Here the CDR3 reads CASSPEGSNQPQHF. CDR3 bases: TGTGCCAGTAGTCCGGAGGGTAGCAATCAGCCCCAGCATTTT. V is TRBV19 and J is TRBJ1-5, with D unclear. Germline V lookup: CDR1 LNHDA, CDR2 SQIVND (reference sequence). V was cut by 5 bases and J by 0 bases, with 8 bases left in between. This CDR3 is built from 14 residues.

This clonotype was detected ten times or more. The chain joins TRBV12-3 or TRBV12-4 to TRBJ1-2; a weak D match, TRBD1 (5 bases). The CDR3 loop spans 12 amino acids. Deletions cut 8 bases from V and 5 bases from J, with 12 bases between. The CDR3 is CASANSGYGYTF. The CDR3 bases are TGTGCCAGCGCCAATTCAGGGTATGGCTACACCTTC.

This clonotype was observed many times. V gene TRBV11-2 combines with J gene TRBJ2-2, with D unclear. The V end was cut by 1 base, the J end by 6 bases, with 6 bases between. There are 13 residues in the CDR3. CDR1 is SGHAT and CDR2 is FQNNGV in the germline V gene. CDR3 sequence (DNA): TGTGCCAGCAGCTTAGGGGCCGCCGGGGAGCTGTTTTTT. It is translated as CASSLGAAGELFF. The whole variable domain, remainder taken from reference TRBV11-2 and TRBJ2-2, is EAGVAQSPRYKIIEKRQSVAFWCNPISGHATLYWYQQILGQGPKLLIQFQNNGVVDDSQLPKDRFSAERLKGVDSTLKIQPAKLEDSAVYLCASSLGAAGELFFGEGSRLTVL.

This clonotype has ten or more counts. This chain connects TRBV7-9 to TRBJ2-3; 8 nucleotides line up with TRBD1. Germline CDR1 is SEHNR and CDR2 is FQNEAQ (reference sequence). With V trimmed by 5 bases and J by 2 bases, 6 bases remained unmatched. This CDR3 has 15 residues. CDR3 region: CASSLRTGNTDTQYF. The CDR3 DNA follows: TGTGCCAGCAGCCTCCGGACAGGGAACACAGATACGCAGTATTTT.

At least ten counts were recorded for this clonotype. This sequence joins TRBV24-1 and TRBJ2-7; TRBD1 agrees at 7 bases. Germline CDR1 KGHDR, CDR2 SFDVKD. V was clipped by 3 bases and J by 0 bases; unmatched bases: 1. CDR3 length: 14 residues. This CDR3 reads CATSDNRGSYEQYF. DNA for the CDR3: TGTGCCACCAGTGATAACAGGGGCTCCTACGAGCAGTACTTC.

This clonotype was counted ten times or more. The chain uses TRBV5-1 and TRBJ2-3, with 7 bases that match TRBD1. The CDR3 totals 16 residues. V dropped 2 bases and J dropped 0; count of bases not matched to a gene: 6. Germline V lookup: CDR1 SGHRS, CDR2 YFSETQ. The CDR3 DNA reads as TGCGCCAGCAGCTTAAGGGGGCCAACTAGCACAGATACGCAGTATTTT. As protein: CASSLRGPTSTDTQYF.